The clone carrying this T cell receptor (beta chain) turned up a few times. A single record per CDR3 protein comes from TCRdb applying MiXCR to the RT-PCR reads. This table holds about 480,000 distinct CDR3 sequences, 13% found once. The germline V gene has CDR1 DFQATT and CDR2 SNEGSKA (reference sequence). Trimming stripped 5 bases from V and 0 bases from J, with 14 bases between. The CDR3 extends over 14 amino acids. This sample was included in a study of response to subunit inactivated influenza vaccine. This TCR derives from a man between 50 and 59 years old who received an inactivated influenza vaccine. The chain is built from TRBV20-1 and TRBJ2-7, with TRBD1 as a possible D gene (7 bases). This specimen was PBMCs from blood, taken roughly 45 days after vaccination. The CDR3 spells CSAAGQTTSYEQYF. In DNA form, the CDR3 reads TGCAGTGCTGCGGGACAGACGACCTCCTACGAGCAGTACTTC.